These T cell receptor beta chains were read from a single sample in a study of blood T cell repertoires in COVID-19. Repertoires were generated with immunoSEQ multiplex PCR, while TCRdb's copy carries only in-frame clones and drops some. The data hold more than 400,000 clones, with roughly 90% observed a single time. The sample taken for sequencing was PBMCs or T cells enriched from blood (not recorded which). Source of these receptors: a woman under 30 who had recovered from COVID-19. The CDR3 runs from the conserved cysteine through the conserved F or W. The order of the fields is D gene, J gene, clone size, V gene, CDR3 protein, CDR3 DNA. D genes are given only for firm matches. The size of a clone is reported for some rows only, either as once, few or many, or as a class for expanded clones.

d_call: TRBD2; j_call: TRBJ2-7; clone_size: once; v_call: TRBV6-6; cdr3_aa: CASSRSSGDAYEQYF; cdr3_nt: TGTGCCAGCAGTCGATCTAGCGGGGATGCCTACGAGCAGTACTTC
d_call: -; j_call: TRBJ2-3; clone_size: -; v_call: TRBV4-2; cdr3_aa: CASRGGQGWTQYF; cdr3_nt: TGTGCCAGCAGGGGGGGGCAGGGGTGGACGCAGTATTTT
d_call: TRBD1; j_call: TRBJ2-7; clone_size: -; v_call: TRBV6-6; cdr3_aa: CASSYSPGQGYEQYF; cdr3_nt: TGTGCCAGCAGTTACTCCCCGGGACAGGGTTACGAGCAGTACTTC
d_call: -; j_call: TRBJ1-1; clone_size: -; v_call: TRBV24-1; cdr3_aa: CATSDSNGVNTEAFF; cdr3_nt: TGTGCCACCAGTGACTCCAATGGAGTGAACACTGAAGCTTTCTTT
d_call: -; j_call: TRBJ1-2; clone_size: -; v_call: TRBV18; cdr3_aa: CASSPYDSSYGYTF; cdr3_nt: TGTGCCAGCTCACCCTACGACAGTTCCTATGGCTACACCTTC
d_call: -; j_call: TRBJ2-7; clone_size: -; v_call: TRBV27; cdr3_aa: CASAGLPGSYEQYF; cdr3_nt: TGTGCCAGCGCTGGACTCCCCGGCTCCTACGAGCAGTACTTC
d_call: TRBD2; j_call: TRBJ2-1; clone_size: -; v_call: TRBV2; cdr3_aa: CSTGLASYNEQFF; cdr3_nt: TGTTCTACCGGACTAGCGAGCTACAATGAGCAGTTCTTC
d_call: -; j_call: TRBJ1-4; clone_size: -; v_call: TRBV5-8; cdr3_aa: CASSLRYSSLGRSTNEKLFF; cdr3_nt: TGTGCCAGCAGCTTGCGGTACAGTTCGTTGGGCCGTTCTACTAATGAAAAACTGTTTTTT
d_call: -; j_call: TRBJ1-2; clone_size: once; v_call: TRBV30; cdr3_aa: CAWSSQGSGYTF; cdr3_nt: TGTGCCTGGAGTTCTCAGGGAAGTGGCTACACCTTC
d_call: -; j_call: TRBJ1-1; clone_size: -; v_call: TRBV10-2; cdr3_aa: CASSVELANTEAFF; cdr3_nt: TGCGCCAGCAGTGTTGAATTGGCAAACACTGAAGCTTTCTTT
d_call: -; j_call: TRBJ1-2; clone_size: -; v_call: TRBV13; cdr3_aa: CASSWPQGYGYTF; cdr3_nt: TGTGCCAGCAGCTGGCCACAGGGATATGGCTACACCTTC
d_call: -; j_call: TRBJ1-4; clone_size: -; v_call: TRBV10-3; cdr3_aa: CAIRGGWSEKLFF; cdr3_nt: TGTGCCATCAGAGGGGGTTGGAGTGAAAAACTGTTTTTT
d_call: -; j_call: TRBJ1-6; clone_size: once; v_call: TRBV4-1; cdr3_aa: CASSQVGQGLHF; cdr3_nt: TGCGCCAGCAGCCAAGTAGGCCAGGGGCTCCACTTT
d_call: -; j_call: TRBJ1-1; clone_size: -; v_call: TRBV12-5; cdr3_aa: CASGSPGEAFF; cdr3_nt: TGTGCTAGTGGTTCCCCGGGGGAAGCTTTCTTT
d_call: TRBD2; j_call: TRBJ2-3; clone_size: -; v_call: TRBV5-4; cdr3_aa: CASSPGGGAQSYTQYF; cdr3_nt: TGTGCCAGCAGCCCGGGGGGTGGAGCACAAAGTTATACGCAGTATTTT
d_call: TRBD2; j_call: TRBJ2-5; clone_size: -; v_call: TRBV5-1; cdr3_aa: CASSGLAGEKTQYF; cdr3_nt: TGCGCCAGCAGCGGACTAGCGGGCGAGAAGACCCAGTACTTC
d_call: TRBD2; j_call: TRBJ2-5; clone_size: -; v_call: TRBV5-1; cdr3_aa: CASSLQAGEETQYF; cdr3_nt: TGCGCCAGCAGCCTCCAGGCGGGGGAAGAGACCCAGTACTTC
d_call: -; j_call: TRBJ1-3; clone_size: -; v_call: TRBV19; cdr3_aa: CASSQLSGAGNTIYF; cdr3_nt: TGTGCCAGTAGCCAACTCTCCGGGGCTGGAAACACCATATATTTT
d_call: TRBD1; j_call: TRBJ2-3; clone_size: -; v_call: TRBV11-2; cdr3_aa: CASSPGQGATSTDTQYF; cdr3_nt: TGTGCCAGCAGCCCGGGACAGGGGGCAACTAGCACAGATACGCAGTATTTT
d_call: -; j_call: TRBJ2-1; clone_size: -; v_call: TRBV7-9; cdr3_aa: CASSLLGWNEQFF; cdr3_nt: TGTGCCAGCAGCTTACTAGGTTGGAATGAGCAGTTCTTC
d_call: -; j_call: TRBJ1-1; clone_size: -; v_call: TRBV27; cdr3_aa: CASSPTGGGNTEAFF; cdr3_nt: TGTGCCAGCAGTCCGACTGGGGGGGGGAACACTGAAGCTTTCTTT
d_call: -; j_call: TRBJ1-5; clone_size: -; v_call: TRBV30; cdr3_aa: CAWSVGEGQPQHF; cdr3_nt: TGTGCCTGGAGTGTCGGGGAAGGTCAGCCCCAGCATTTT
d_call: -; j_call: TRBJ1-1; clone_size: -; v_call: TRBV9; cdr3_aa: CASSPRSGVPWAFF; cdr3_nt: TGTGCCAGCAGCCCCCGCTCGGGGGTCCCATGGGCTTTCTTT
d_call: TRBD1; j_call: TRBJ1-2; clone_size: -; v_call: TRBV6-2/TRBV6-3; cdr3_aa: CASSYFRGNGYTF; cdr3_nt: TGTGCCAGCAGTTACTTCAGGGGGAATGGCTACACCTTC
d_call: -; j_call: TRBJ1-1; clone_size: -; v_call: TRBV18; cdr3_aa: CASSPRGTLMNTEAFF; cdr3_nt: TGTGCCAGCTCACCAAGGGGGACCCTCATGAACACTGAAGCTTTCTTT
d_call: -; j_call: TRBJ1-1; clone_size: once; v_call: TRBV2; cdr3_aa: CASSEILNTEAFF; cdr3_nt: TGTGCCAGCAGTGAAATATTGAACACTGAAGCTTTCTTT
d_call: -; j_call: TRBJ1-1; clone_size: -; v_call: TRBV28; cdr3_aa: CASSYLGVLGAFF; cdr3_nt: TGTGCCAGCAGTTACCTCGGGGTGTTAGGAGCTTTCTTT
d_call: TRBD1; j_call: TRBJ1-2; clone_size: -; v_call: TRBV2; cdr3_aa: CASSGGTGGFYGYTF; cdr3_nt: TGTGCCAGCAGTGGAGGGACAGGGGGCTTTTACGGCTACACCTTC
d_call: -; j_call: TRBJ1-5; clone_size: -; v_call: TRBV24-1; cdr3_aa: CATSGEGAGNQPQHF; cdr3_nt: TGTGCCACCAGTGGGGAGGGCGCGGGCAATCAGCCCCAGCATTTT
d_call: -; j_call: TRBJ2-5; clone_size: -; v_call: TRBV7-9; cdr3_aa: CASSPDSQAGMTQYF; cdr3_nt: TGTGCCAGCAGCCCCGACAGTCAGGCCGGTATGACCCAGTACTTC
d_call: TRBD2; j_call: TRBJ2-1; clone_size: -; v_call: TRBV2; cdr3_aa: CASKPGLSYNEQFF; cdr3_nt: TGTGCCAGCAAGCCGGGACTATCATACAATGAGCAGTTCTTC
d_call: TRBD1; j_call: TRBJ2-1; clone_size: -; v_call: TRBV30; cdr3_aa: CAWSPTGVGVNEQFF; cdr3_nt: TGTGCCTGGAGTCCGACAGGGGTGGGCGTCAATGAGCAGTTCTTC
d_call: TRBD2; j_call: TRBJ2-7; clone_size: -; v_call: TRBV10-3; cdr3_aa: CAISAGDSYEQYF; cdr3_nt: TGTGCCATCTCGGCGGGGGACTCCTACGAGCAGTACTTC
d_call: -; j_call: TRBJ1-4; clone_size: -; v_call: TRBV28; cdr3_aa: CASRATTGRDEKLFF; cdr3_nt: TGTGCCAGCAGGGCGACCACAGGAAGGGATGAAAAACTGTTTTTT
d_call: -; j_call: TRBJ2-7; clone_size: -; v_call: TRBV10-2; cdr3_aa: CASGGRSYEQYF; cdr3_nt: TGCGCCAGCGGTGGCAGGTCCTACGAGCAGTACTTC
d_call: -; j_call: TRBJ2-7; clone_size: -; v_call: TRBV19; cdr3_aa: CASSTPGHQTPYEQYF; cdr3_nt: TGTGCCAGTAGTACCCCGGGACATCAAACACCCTACGAGCAGTACTTC
d_call: -; j_call: TRBJ1-1; clone_size: -; v_call: TRBV10-3; cdr3_aa: CAISDGVLEAFF; cdr3_nt: TGTGCCATCAGTGACGGTGTCCTTGAAGCTTTCTTT
d_call: -; j_call: TRBJ2-3; clone_size: -; v_call: TRBV9; cdr3_aa: CASSVELGRTRTDTQYF; cdr3_nt: TGTGCCAGCAGCGTAGAATTGGGCCGTACCCGCACAGATACGCAGTATTTT
d_call: -; j_call: TRBJ2-2; clone_size: -; v_call: TRBV7-9; cdr3_aa: CASIPTSMNTGELFF; cdr3_nt: TGTGCCAGCATCCCCACATCAATGAACACCGGGGAGCTGTTTTTT
d_call: -; j_call: TRBJ1-5; clone_size: once; v_call: TRBV28; cdr3_aa: CASSIPRGNQPQHF; cdr3_nt: TGTGCCAGCTCAATCCCCAGGGGCAATCAGCCCCAGCATTTT
d_call: -; j_call: TRBJ2-7; clone_size: -; v_call: TRBV24-1; cdr3_aa: CATPGTPTEQYF; cdr3_nt: TGTGCCACCCCCGGGACACCAACCGAGCAGTACTTC
d_call: TRBD2; j_call: TRBJ2-3; clone_size: -; v_call: TRBV6-6; cdr3_aa: CASSYSKAGGTDTQYF; cdr3_nt: TGTGCCAGCAGTTACTCCAAGGCGGGGGGCACAGATACGCAGTATTTT
d_call: -; j_call: TRBJ1-4; clone_size: -; v_call: TRBV28; cdr3_aa: CASGWSGGREKLFF; cdr3_nt: TGTGCCAGCGGGTGGTCGGGGGGCAGAGAAAAACTGTTTTTT
d_call: TRBD1; j_call: TRBJ1-2; clone_size: -; v_call: TRBV7-2; cdr3_aa: CASSLVWTGGEAGGYTF; cdr3_nt: TGTGCCAGCAGCTTAGTCTGGACAGGGGGTGAGGCTGGGGGCTACACCTTC
d_call: -; j_call: TRBJ1-1; clone_size: -; v_call: TRBV5-4; cdr3_aa: CASSFRSYTEAFF; cdr3_nt: TGTGCCAGCAGCTTTAGGAGCTACACTGAAGCTTTCTTT
d_call: TRBD1; j_call: TRBJ1-2; clone_size: few; v_call: TRBV28; cdr3_aa: CASSHASGTDLYGYTF; cdr3_nt: TGTGCCAGCAGTCACGCTAGTGGGACAGACCTATATGGCTACACCTTC
d_call: -; j_call: TRBJ2-3; clone_size: -; v_call: TRBV29-1; cdr3_aa: CSVGITLGDTQYF; cdr3_nt: TGCAGCGTCGGCATAACACTAGGTGATACGCAGTATTTT
d_call: TRBD1; j_call: TRBJ2-2; clone_size: -; v_call: TRBV5-1; cdr3_aa: CASTETGSHGELFF; cdr3_nt: TGCGCCAGCACCGAGACAGGGAGTCACGGGGAGCTGTTTTTT
d_call: TRBD2; j_call: TRBJ2-1; clone_size: -; v_call: TRBV11-2; cdr3_aa: CASSLEVSGGYEQFF; cdr3_nt: TGTGCCAGCAGCTTAGAGGTTAGCGGGGGGTATGAGCAGTTCTTC
d_call: -; j_call: TRBJ1-2; clone_size: -; v_call: TRBV7-9; cdr3_aa: CASRTGPGGGYTF; cdr3_nt: TGTGCCAGCAGGACCGGGCCCGGAGGGGGCTACACCTTC
d_call: -; j_call: TRBJ1-1; clone_size: many; v_call: TRBV20-1; cdr3_aa: CSASRLRVQGGTEAFF; cdr3_nt: TGCAGTGCTAGTAGGTTAAGGGTTCAGGGTGGCACTGAAGCTTTCTTT
d_call: TRBD2; j_call: TRBJ2-5; clone_size: -; v_call: TRBV4-2; cdr3_aa: CASSQDRVAGGQETQYF; cdr3_nt: TGTGCCAGCAGCCAAGATCGAGTAGCGGGGGGGCAAGAGACCCAGTACTTC
d_call: TRBD2; j_call: TRBJ2-7; clone_size: -; v_call: TRBV6-5; cdr3_aa: CASSPIAGDSYEQYF; cdr3_nt: TGTGCCAGCAGCCCCATAGCGGGGGACTCCTACGAGCAGTACTTC
d_call: -; j_call: TRBJ1-5; clone_size: -; v_call: TRBV7-2; cdr3_aa: CASSFSINQPQHF; cdr3_nt: TGTGCCAGCAGCTTTTCAATTAATCAGCCCCAGCATTTT